A selection of T cell receptor beta chains follows, all from one sample in a study of read filtering for tumor transcriptome and immune sequencing. TCRdb independently ran MiXCR on the reads; one entry per CDR3 protein. The sample lists 62,000 or so distinct CDR3 sequences, about 14% seen once, with over 40% in the top ten. Sequencing used a population of CD138-negative cells sorted from bone marrow. The source is a donor at least 40 years old with multiple myeloma. Both conserved end residues are trimmed from each CDR3. The D gene is left open where the match is weak.

J,length,V,D,CDR3
TRBJ2-1,13,TRBV4-2,NA,ASSQSWTFGDEQF
TRBJ1-3,11,TRBV7-9,TRBD1,ASSKRTGYTIY
TRBJ1-4,13,TRBV2,NA,ASSEGTATNEKLF
TRBJ2-5,14,TRBV5-1,TRBD1,ASSLQGQGSGETQY
TRBJ2-7,15,TRBV28,NA,ASSLTDLGSTTYEQY
TRBJ2-5,11,TRBV18,NA,ASSAGQKETQY
TRBJ2-7,12,TRBV11-2,NA,ASSFELDSYEQY
TRBJ2-7,14,TRBV5-1,NA,ASSLTGTLGAGEQY
TRBJ1-5,13,TRBV20-1,NA,SAPQGGSGAQPQH
TRBJ2-1,13,TRBV12-3/TRBV12-4,TRBD2,ASSPRGSSYNEQF
TRBJ2-1,17,TRBV12-3/TRBV12-4,TRBD2,ASSPVRGGLAVAYNEQF
TRBJ2-6,12,TRBV12-3/TRBV12-4,TRBD1,ASSRGPGANVLT
TRBJ1-2,14,TRBV12-3/TRBV12-4,NA,ASRGDRDPLNYGYT
TRBJ2-1,14,TRBV20-1,TRBD2,SARDRGGISYNEQF
TRBJ2-2,13,TRBV2,TRBD2,ASRDGTSEFGELF
TRBJ2-1,11,TRBV19,NA,ASSQGPNNEQF
TRBJ2-1,12,TRBV19,NA,ASTLSAGGPEQF
TRBJ2-3,14,TRBV10-3,TRBD2,AIRPGLAGGADTQY
TRBJ2-7,13,TRBV6-2/TRBV6-3,TRBD1,ASSYSFRTGGEQY
TRBJ2-7,12,TRBV7-8,NA,ASSLKRAAYEQY
TRBJ2-1,15,TRBV14,TRBD2,ASSVSLSSGFYNEQF
TRBJ2-7,14,TRBV7-2,NA,ASSRPPEQGRYEQY
TRBJ2-5,9,TRBV9,NA,ASSAEETQY
TRBJ1-1,11,TRBV6-1,NA,ASSREMNTEAF
TRBJ2-3,12,TRBV5-4,NA,ASSSKDASDTQY
TRBJ2-5,11,TRBV28,NA,ASSFIGLVAQY
TRBJ2-2,13,TRBV5-1,NA,ASSFRGAETGELF
TRBJ1-1,9,TRBV28,NA,ASQLNTEAF
TRBJ2-1,12,TRBV7-9,NA,ASSFSGENNEQF
TRBJ1-5,11,TRBV7-2,NA,ASSLGQTQPQH
TRBJ2-5,11,TRBV14,NA,ASNQGGQGTQY
TRBJ2-3,10,TRBV29-1,NA,SVDDSTDTQY
TRBJ2-5,11,TRBV29-1,TRBD2,SVGLAGGLAQY
TRBJ2-1,14,TRBV7-2,TRBD2,ASSLGFLAGYNEQF
TRBJ1-2,8,TRBV30,NA,AWGTVGYT
TRBJ1-5,10,TRBV28,NA,ASSLFIQPQH
TRBJ2-3,12,TRBV18,NA,ASSPDSSTDTQY
TRBJ2-1,14,TRBV12-3/TRBV12-4,TRBD2,ASSFSVAGEHNEQF
TRBJ2-2,12,TRBV29-1,NA,SVGKGSNTGELF
TRBJ2-1,12,TRBV29-1,TRBD2,SVVHRGRANEQF
TRBJ2-7,11,TRBV20-1,NA,SAQAIGTYEQY
TRBJ1-1,11,TRBV7-2,NA,ASSLTGNTEAF
TRBJ2-3,16,TRBV11-3,NA,ASSPEKRRGLSTDTQY
TRBJ1-1,9,TRBV10-3,NA,AIPGGTEAF
TRBJ2-5,10,TRBV24-1,NA,ATTQAQETQY